Following are 30 T cell receptor beta chains from one sample sequenced in a study of T-cell memory formation after mild COVID-19. TCRdb re-called the 5' RACE reads with MiXCR, one entry per CDR3 protein. The sample has about 38,000 distinct CDR3 sequences; about an eighth are singletons. Material for sequencing was PBMCs or a T cell subset sorted from them (not recorded which). The receptors here all came from a man in his late teens or twenties who had mild COVID-19 (a few samples of this study predate the infection). Cell type and time point are not known.

This clonotype has ten or more counts. V gene TRBV9 combines with J gene TRBJ1-6; D ambiguous. The ends were cut back, 1 base at V and 9 bases at J, with 8 bases in the middle. Germline V lookup: CDR1 SGDLS, CDR2 YYNGEE. The CDR3 spans 13 residues. The CDR3 sequence is CASSVSGSSPLHF. As DNA, the CDR3 is TGTGCCAGCAGCGTATCGGGGTCTTCACCCCTCCACTTT. The variable domain in full, completed from reference TRBV9 and TRBJ1-6, reads DSGVTQTPKHLITATGQRVTLRCSPRSGDLSVYWYQQSLDQGLQFLIQYYNGEERAKGNILERFSAQQFPDLHSELNLSSLELGDSALYFCASSVSGSSPLHFGNGTRLTVT.

This clonotype was observed at least ten times. V gene TRBV5-1 combines with J gene TRBJ1-1; D gene uncertain. The germline V gene has CDR1 SGHRS and CDR2 YFSETQ. Trimming left V 0 bases short and J 1 base short, with 10 bases between. The CDR3 contains 15 residues. The CDR3 here is CASSLAMLSNTEAFF. The CDR3 region has the DNA TGCGCCAGCAGCTTGGCAATGCTATCGAACACTGAAGCTTTCTTT.

This chain joins TRBV20-1 and TRBJ2-3, with 11 bases lining up with TRBD2. CDR1 is DFQATT and CDR2 is SNEGSKA in the germline V gene (reference sequence). The junction had 17 bases not matched to a gene; V was cut back by 0 bases and J by 6 bases. The CDR3 covers 19 residues. CDR3 sequence: CSARDRLVGSGRAIDTQYF. CDR3 DNA: TGCAGTGCTAGAGATCGACTTGTTGGTAGCGGGAGGGCCATCGATACGCAGTATTTT.

Ten or more counts support this clonotype. The chain combines TRBV4-2 with TRBJ2-1; 8 nucleotides align to TRBD1. CDR1 and CDR2 (germline): LGHNA, YNFKEQ. J lost 5 bases, V lost 5 bases, and 8 bases had no gene match. CDR3 length: 15 residues. The CDR3 loop is CASSYPADRDNEQFF. For the CDR3, the DNA is TGTGCCAGCAGCTACCCCGCGGACAGGGACAATGAGCAGTTCTTC.

This clonotype was counted ten times or more. This chain links TRBV24-1 with TRBJ2-3; D call uncertain. CDR1 KGHDR and CDR2 SFDVKD come from the germline V gene. This CDR3 is built from 11 residues. The ends were cut back, 4 bases at V and 6 bases at J, with 4 bases in the middle. The CDR3 sequence is CATSERDTQYF. DNA for the CDR3: TGTGCCACCAGTGAACGGGATACGCAGTATTTT.

This clonotype was found many times. The chain couples TRBV11-1 to TRBJ2-7; D unresolved. Per germline, CDR1 SGHAT and CDR2 FQDESV (reference sequence). V lost 5 bases to trimming and J lost 7 bases, with 15 bases between them. CDR3 size: 13 residues. The CDR3: CASSSAPAREQYV. CDR3 bases: TGTGCCAGCAGCAGCGCACCCGCTCGAGAGCAGTACGTC.

The rearrangement uses TRBV9 and TRBJ2-7; the D gene is possibly TRBD2 (6 bases). The CDR3 extends over 14 amino acids. V shed 0 bases and J shed 2 bases, with 9 bases lying between them. The germline CDR1 and CDR2 sequences are SGDLS and YYNGEE. In DNA form, the CDR3 reads TGTGCCAGCAGCGTAGCGGGACTCACCTACGAGCAGTACTTC. It codes for CASSVAGLTYEQYF.

This clonotype was recorded many times. This sequence joins TRBV20-1 and TRBJ2-2; 12 nucleotides align to TRBD2. The CDR3 loop spans 17 amino acids. Germline values: CDR1 DFQATT, CDR2 SNEGSKA (reference sequence). V shed 1 base and J 4 bases; nucleotides not matched to a gene: 7. CDR3 coding DNA: TGCAGTGCTAGAGGTCCTAGCGGGGGGGCCGGCACCGGGGAGCTGTTTTTT. Protein: CSARGPSGGAGTGELFF.

J is TRBJ2-3 and V is TRBV7-6, with D perhaps matching TRBD1 or TRBD2 (5 bases each). The CDR3 length is 17 residues. The V end was cut by 1 base, the J end by 2 bases, with 16 bases between. Looked up from germline, CDR1 is SGHVS and CDR2 is FNYEAQ. CDR3 DNA sequence: TGTGCCAGCAGCTTAGTACCGGGCAGGGACCTCACAGATACGCAGTATTTT. Amino acid sequence: CASSLVPGRDLTDTQYF. Using reference TRBV7-6 and TRBJ2-3 for the parts outside the CDR3, the full variable domain is GAGVSQSPRYKVTKRGQDVALRCDPISGHVSLYWYRQALGQGPEFLTYFNYEAQQDKSGLPNDRFSAERPEGSISTLTIQRTEQRDSAMYRCASSLVPGRDLTDTQYFGPGTRLTVL.

Many counts were recorded for this clonotype. This chain links TRBV9 with TRBJ2-1, with 8 bases fitting TRBD2. CDR3 length: 15 residues. The germline CDR1 and CDR2 sequences are SGDLS and YYNGEE. V trimming: 2 bases; J trimming: 10 bases; junction bases outside the gene matches: 11. CDR3 amino acids: CASSVTGGVLSEQFF. CDR3 nucleotide sequence: TGTGCCAGCAGCGTGACCGGGGGGGTTCTTTCGGAGCAGTTCTTC.

The sample holds a few counts of this clonotype. V and J are TRBV11-2 and TRBJ1-1; D is unresolved. The CDR3 loop spans 14 amino acids. Trimming removed 1 base from V and 1 base from J, with 7 bases in between. Germline V lookup: CDR1 SGHAT, CDR2 FQNNGV. CDR3 protein: CASSLAKRNTEAFF. In DNA, the CDR3 is TGTGCCAGCAGCTTAGCTAAGAGGAACACTGAAGCTTTCTTT.

Details on this clonotype: Because it lacks the conserved phenylalanine or tryptophan at the end, this CDR3 is likely a read error. The gene calls are TRBV14 and TRBJ2-5; D is unresolved. CDR3 length: 13 residues. V shed 4 bases and J shed 5 bases, with 11 bases lying between them. Germline CDR1 SGHDN, CDR2 FVKESK. Here the CDR3 DNA reads TGTGCCAGCAGCCCAAGGATGCGGGAGACCCAGTACTTA. Translated, it gives CASSPRMRETQYL.

This clonotype was recorded many times. The rearrangement joins TRBV9 to TRBJ2-3, with TRBD2 matching over 8 bases. V was pared by 2 bases and J by 0 bases, with 2 bases of the junction left unmatched. The CDR3 runs to 15 residues. The germline gives CDR1 SGDLS, CDR2 YYNGEE. The CDR3 region has the DNA TGTGCCAGCAGCGTGGTAGCGGGGAGCACAGATACGCAGTATTTT. It yields the protein CASSVVAGSTDTQYF.

This clonotype was counted ten times or more. The chain is built from TRBV7-2 and TRBJ2-3; no clear D. CDR1 SGHTA and CDR2 FQGNSA come from the germline V gene. The ends were cut back, 2 bases at V and 7 bases at J, with 13 bases in the middle. The CDR3 is 14 residues long. This CDR3 is CASSLSDLVYTQYF. CDR3 bases: TGTGCCAGCAGCTTAAGTGATCTTGTATATACGCAGTATTTT.

The chain couples TRBV28 to TRBJ2-1, with 7 bases aligning to TRBD1. The CDR3 runs 12 residues. Germline V lookup: CDR1 MDHEN, CDR2 SYDVKM. V lost 7 bases, J lost 5 bases, and 2 bases stayed unmatched. As DNA, the CDR3 is TGTGCCAGCAAGACAGGGAACAATGAGCAGTTCTTC. This translates into CASKTGNNEQFF.

This clonotype was counted at least ten times. The chain has TRBV9 and TRBJ2-5, with 7 bases matching TRBD2. The V gene end was trimmed by 4 bases and the J gene end by 1 base; junction bases not matched to a gene: 7. This CDR3 contains 15 residues. From germline, CDR1 is SGDLS and CDR2 YYNGEE. In DNA, the CDR3 is TGTGCCAGCAGCACCTTCGGGACTACCCAAGAGACCCAGTACTTC. Translation: CASSTFGTTQETQYF. Full variable domain (outside the CDR3, taken from reference TRBV9 and TRBJ2-5): DSGVTQTPKHLITATGQRVTLRCSPRSGDLSVYWYQQSLDQGLQFLIQYYNGEERAKGNILERFSAQQFPDLHSELNLSSLELGDSALYFCASSTFGTTQETQYFGPGTRLLVL.

This clonotype was recorded at least ten times. The rearrangement links TRBV6-1 to TRBJ2-6; D remains ambiguous. The V end lost 7 bases, the J end lost 0 bases, and 10 bases lay between the germline ends. CDR1 is MNHNS and CDR2 is SASEGT in the germline V gene. The CDR3 loop spans 15 amino acids. The CDR3 DNA reads as TGTGCCAGCAATACCTGGTACTCTGGGGCCAACGTCCTGACTTTC. Protein: CASNTWYSGANVLTF.

At least ten counts were recorded for this clonotype. The J gene is TRBJ2-7, the V gene TRBV5-5; D might be TRBD1 or TRBD2, each matching 5 bases. V lost 1 base, J lost 5 bases, and 13 bases lay in between. CDR3 length: 14 amino acids. The germline V gene has CDR1 SGHKS and CDR2 YYEKEE (reference sequence). The CDR3 protein is CASSLLRDLHEQYF. The CDR3 DNA sequence: TGTGCCAGCAGCTTGCTCCGGGACCTCCACGAGCAGTACTTC.

This clonotype was counted ten times or more. The chain combines TRBV7-2 with TRBJ1-5, with D perhaps TRBD1 (6 bases). CDR1 is SGHTA and CDR2 is FQGNSA in the germline V gene. V lost 2 bases and J lost 4, with 6 bases in between. CDR3 length: 13 amino acids. The CDR3 sequence is CASSLQGNQPQHF. The CDR3, as DNA: TGTGCCAGCAGCTTACAGGGGAATCAGCCCCAGCATTTT.

There are many counts of this clonotype. The chain combines TRBV6-2 or TRBV6-3 with TRBJ1-5; D remains unclear. The ends were cut back, 4 bases at V and 8 bases at J, with 18 bases in the middle. The CDR3 totals 15 residues. Germline V CDR1 and CDR2: MNHEY, SVGEGT. Written as DNA, the CDR3 is TGTGCCAGCAGTTCACAGAGTATCCAGATTGAGCCCCAGCATTTT. It is translated as CASSSQSIQIEPQHF.

The table lists this clonotype with many counts. The chain couples TRBV5-1 to TRBJ2-3, with D uncertain. This CDR3 contains 13 residues. V was shortened by 6 bases and J by 2 bases, with 10 bases between the two germline ends. Germline V lookup: CDR1 SGHRS, CDR2 YFSETQ. DNA of the CDR3: TGCGCCAGCATGTCCGCCCCCACAGATACGCAGTATTTT. Translated, it gives CASMSAPTDTQYF.

This clonotype was observed many times. J is TRBJ1-5 and V is TRBV6-2 or TRBV6-3; D is unresolved. V shed 5 bases and J shed 2 bases, with 10 bases lying between them. Germline-derived CDR1 and CDR2 are MNHEY and SVGEGT. The CDR3 totals 14 residues. The CDR3 DNA reads TGTGCCAGCAGTGGTTCAATAGGCAATCAGCCCCAGCATTTT. Its translation is CASSGSIGNQPQHF.

The sample holds many counts of this clonotype. The V and J genes are TRBV5-4 and TRBJ1-1; D might be TRBD1 (6 bases). V was pared by 2 bases and J by 3 bases, with 11 bases between. The CDR3 covers 14 residues. Germline loops: CDR1 SGHNT, CDR2 YYREEE (reference sequence). The CDR3 is CASSFGGSDTEAFF. The CDR3, as DNA: TGTGCCAGCAGCTTTGGGGGCAGTGACACTGAAGCTTTCTTT. Complete variable domain (other parts from reference TRBV5-4 and TRBJ1-1): ETGVTQSPTHLIKTRGQQVTLRCSSQSGHNTVSWYQQALGQGPQFIFQYYREEENGRGNFPPRFSGLQFPNYSSELNVNALELDDSALYLCASSFGGSDTEAFFGQGTRLTVV.

This clonotype was counted ten times or more. The J gene is TRBJ2-5, the V gene TRBV5-1; TRBD2 aligns across 15 bases. With V trimmed by 3 bases and J by 0 bases, 6 bases remained unmatched. Germline V gene sequence: CDR1 SGHRS, CDR2 YFSETQ. This CDR3 is built from 18 residues. CDR3 sequence (DNA): TGCGCCAGCAGCTCGGGACTAGCGGGGGGAAGAAACCAAGAGACCCAGTACTTC. It yields the protein CASSSGLAGGRNQETQYF.

This clonotype was seen repeatedly, ten times or more. The V and J genes are TRBV7-8 and TRBJ2-1, with 10 positions matching TRBD2. Per germline, CDR1 SGHVS and CDR2 FQNEAQ. The CDR3 length is 16 residues. The V segment lost 5 bases and the J segment 9 bases; nucleotides outside the gene matches: 13. CDR3 DNA sequence: TGTGCCAGCAGCCGATACCGAACTAGCGGGGAAGGTGAGCAGTTCTTC. It encodes CASSRYRTSGEGEQFF. The variable domain in full, completed from reference TRBV7-8 and TRBJ2-1, reads GAGVSQSPRYKVAKRGQDVALRCDPISGHVSLFWYQQALGQGPEFLTYFQNEAQLDKSGLPSDRFFAERPEGSVSTLKIQRTQQEDSAVYLCASSRYRTSGEGEQFFGPGTRLTVL.

In its sample, this clonotype was seen many times. The rearrangement uses TRBV9 and TRBJ1-2, with no clear D. The CDR3 is 13 amino acids. V dropped 3 bases and J dropped 2 bases, with 8 bases sitting between them. Germline CDR1 reads SGDLS; CDR2 reads YYNGEE. The DNA for the CDR3 is TGTGCCAGCAGCGAGGCACGGAACTATGGCTACACCTTC. Protein: CASSEARNYGYTF.

This clonotype was counted ten times or more. The V gene is TRBV7-9, the J gene TRBJ1-1; D is undetermined. Germline CDR1 and CDR2: SEHNR and FQNEAQ (reference sequence). V lost 5 bases and J 0 bases, leaving 4 bases between the germline ends. The CDR3 runs 12 residues. The CDR3 is CASSELNTEAFF. The CDR3 bases are TGTGCCAGCAGCGAGTTGAACACTGAAGCTTTCTTT.

This clonotype was recorded many times. The CDR3 is CASSIYPEGGNQPQHF. DNA of the CDR3: TGTGCCAGCAGCATATACCCGGAGGGAGGCAATCAGCCCCAGCATTTT. The genes are TRBV7-8 and TRBJ1-5; D remains ambiguous. This CDR3 contains 16 residues. Germline V gene data show CDR1 as SGHVS and CDR2 as FQNEAQ. The V gene lost 5 bases and the J gene lost 2 bases, with 16 bases spanning the gap.

This clonotype was seen ten or more times. V and J are TRBV6-6 and TRBJ2-7; D remains ambiguous. V lost 1 base and J 5 bases, leaving 6 bases between the germline ends. The CDR3 is made up of 12 amino acids. CDR1 is MNHNY and CDR2 is SVGAGI in the germline V gene (reference sequence). CDR3 sequence reads: CASSYLWDEQYF. The CDR3 DNA sequence: TGTGCCAGCAGTTACTTGTGGGACGAGCAGTACTTC.

This clonotype came up a few times. The rearrangement joins TRBV14 to TRBJ2-5, with 7 bases identical to TRBD2. The CDR3 runs 15 residues. Per germline, CDR1 SGHDN and CDR2 FVKESK. The J segment lost 5 bases and the V segment lost 0 bases, leaving 6 bases of the junction unmatched. Written as DNA, the CDR3 is TGTGCCAGCAGCCAAGAACTGGCGGGGGTGGAGACCCAGTACTTC. It codes for CASSQELAGVETQYF.